The 5 T cell receptor beta chains given below trace back to one sample, sequenced in a study of Ad26.COV2.S vaccination and SARS-CoV-2 variants. Assay used: immunoSEQ multiplex PCR; TCRdb lists only in-frame clones, some missing. In the table there are roughly 300,000 clones, around 89% of which are singletons. This sample's treatment: roughly 20 received Ad26.COV2.S at low or high dose, single or two shots; 5 received placebo; per-sample allocation not given. The investigators took samples on day 63 after the first vaccine or placebo injection. Sequencing was performed on peripheral blood, taken in a trial of Ad26.COV2.S vaccine versus placebo. The source is a person aged 18-65 years who received the Ad26.COV2.S COVID-19 vaccine or a placebo.

The chain is built from TRBV24-1 and TRBJ1-3, with D maybe TRBD1 (5 bases). CDR3 size: 13 residues. V lost 12 bases and J lost 0, with 11 bases in between. CDR1 and CDR2 from the germline V gene are KGHDR and SFDVKD. CDR3 amino acids: CAFRDHSGNTIYF. CDR3 in DNA: TGTGCCTTCAGGGATCACTCTGGAAACACCATATATTTT.

The CDR3 DNA reads as TGTGCCAGCAGTTCCAGCGCAGGGGGACCGGGTGTCTACGAGCAGTACTTC. It translates to CASSSSAGGPGVYEQYF. This sequence joins TRBV28 and TRBJ2-7, with 7 bases fitting TRBD1. CDR3 length equals 17 residues. In germline, CDR1 is MDHEN, CDR2 SYDVKM. V was clipped by 4 bases and J by 3 bases; unmatched bases: 15.

The chain has TRBV9 and TRBJ2-1; D possibly matches TRBD1 or TRBD2 (5 bases each). Germline CDR1 reads SGDLS; CDR2 reads YYNGEE. Trimming took 3 bases from V and 7 from J, leaving 23 bases between them. The CDR3 is made up of 17 amino acids. In DNA form, the CDR3 reads TGTGCCAGCAGCGCGAGGGCTGGGGCAGGAGGCGAAAATGAGCAGTTCTTC. Protein: CASSARAGAGGENEQFF.

This chain uses TRBV2 with TRBJ2-5; 9 bases agree with TRBD2. J was trimmed by 2 bases and V by 4 bases; bases with no gene match: 2. Germline CDR1 is SNHLY and CDR2 is FYNNEI. The CDR3 spans 14 residues. The CDR3 bases are TGTGCCAGCAGTGGACTAGCGGTGCAAGAGACCCAGTACTTC. Its translation is CASSGLAVQETQYF.

The chain recombines TRBV10-3 with TRBJ2-2; no definite D call. Germline CDR1 and CDR2: ENHRY and SYGVKD. This CDR3 has 14 residues. Trimming removed 0 bases at V and 7 bases at J, with 9 bases between. The CDR3 DNA is TGTGCCATCAGTGAGTCGACTTGGATCGGGGAGCTGTTTTTT. Amino acids: CAISESTWIGELFF.